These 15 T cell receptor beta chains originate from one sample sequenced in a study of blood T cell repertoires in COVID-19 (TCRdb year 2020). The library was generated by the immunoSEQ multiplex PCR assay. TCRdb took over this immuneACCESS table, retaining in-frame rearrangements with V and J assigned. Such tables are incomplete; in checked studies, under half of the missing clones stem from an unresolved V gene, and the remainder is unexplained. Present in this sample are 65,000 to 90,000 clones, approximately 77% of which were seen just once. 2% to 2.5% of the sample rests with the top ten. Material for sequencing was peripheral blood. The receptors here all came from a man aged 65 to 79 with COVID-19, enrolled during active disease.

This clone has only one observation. The CDR3 spells CASSSSGRAENEQFF. CDR3 nucleotides: TGTGCCAGCAGCTCTAGCGGGAGGGCTGAGAATGAGCAGTTCTTC. This chain joins TRBV9 and TRBJ2-1; 12 bases match TRBD2. The CDR3 has 15 residues. Germline lookup yields CDR1 SGDLS and CDR2 YYNGEE. Trimming cost V 4 bases and J 7 bases; bases outside gene matches: 6.

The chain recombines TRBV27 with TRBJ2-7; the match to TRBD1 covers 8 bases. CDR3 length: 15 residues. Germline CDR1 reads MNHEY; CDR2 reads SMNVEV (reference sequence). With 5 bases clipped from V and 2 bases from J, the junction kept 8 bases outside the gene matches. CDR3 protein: CASSLAGTGAYEQYF. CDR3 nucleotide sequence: TGTGCCAGCAGTCTCGCCGGGACAGGCGCCTACGAGCAGTACTTC.

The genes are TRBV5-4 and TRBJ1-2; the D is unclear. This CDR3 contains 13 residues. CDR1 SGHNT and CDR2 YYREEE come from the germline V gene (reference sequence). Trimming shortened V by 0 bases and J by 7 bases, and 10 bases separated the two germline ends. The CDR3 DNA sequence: TGTGCCAGCAGCTTGGAAACAGTGGTTGGCTACACCTTC. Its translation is CASSLETVVGYTF. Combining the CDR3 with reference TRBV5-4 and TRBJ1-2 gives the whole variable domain ETGVTQSPTHLIKTRGQQVTLRCSSQSGHNTVSWYQQALGQGPQFIFQYYREEENGRGNFPPRFSGLQFPNYSSELNVNALELDDSALYLCASSLETVVGYTFGSGTRLTVV.

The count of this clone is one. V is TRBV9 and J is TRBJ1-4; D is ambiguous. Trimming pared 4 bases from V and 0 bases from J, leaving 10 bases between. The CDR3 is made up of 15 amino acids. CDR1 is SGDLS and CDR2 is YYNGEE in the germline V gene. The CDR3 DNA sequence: TGTGCCAGCAGCCCCCGACTTGCAACTAATGAAAAACTGTTTTTT. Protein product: CASSPRLATNEKLFF.

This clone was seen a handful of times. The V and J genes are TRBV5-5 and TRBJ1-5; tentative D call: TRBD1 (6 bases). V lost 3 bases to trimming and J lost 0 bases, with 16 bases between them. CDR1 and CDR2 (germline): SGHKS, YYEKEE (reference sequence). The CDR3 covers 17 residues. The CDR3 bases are TGTGCCAGCAGCTACCGGGGGGCGGGTCTTAGCAATCAGCCCCAGCATTTT. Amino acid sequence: CASSYRGAGLSNQPQHF.

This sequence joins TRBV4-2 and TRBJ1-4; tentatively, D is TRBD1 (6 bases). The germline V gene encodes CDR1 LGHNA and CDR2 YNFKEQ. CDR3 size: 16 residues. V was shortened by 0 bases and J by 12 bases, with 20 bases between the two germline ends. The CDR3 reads CASSQDDGRGRPELFF. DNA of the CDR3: TGTGCCAGCAGCCAAGATGATGGCAGGGGTCGACCAGAACTGTTTTTT.

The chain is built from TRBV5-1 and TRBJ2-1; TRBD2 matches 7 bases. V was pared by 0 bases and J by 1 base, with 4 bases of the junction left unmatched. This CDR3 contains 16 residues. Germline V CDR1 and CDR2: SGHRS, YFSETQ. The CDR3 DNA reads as TGCGCCAGCAGCTTGGGACTAGCCCTTTCCTACAATGAGCAGTTCTTC. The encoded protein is CASSLGLALSYNEQFF.

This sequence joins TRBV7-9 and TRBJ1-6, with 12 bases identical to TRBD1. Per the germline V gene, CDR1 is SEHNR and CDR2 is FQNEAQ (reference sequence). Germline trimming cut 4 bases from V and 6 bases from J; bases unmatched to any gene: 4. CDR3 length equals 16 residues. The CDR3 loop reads CASSSGTGGGNSPLHF. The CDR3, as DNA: TGTGCCAGCAGCTCCGGGACAGGGGGCGGTAATTCACCCCTCCACTTT.

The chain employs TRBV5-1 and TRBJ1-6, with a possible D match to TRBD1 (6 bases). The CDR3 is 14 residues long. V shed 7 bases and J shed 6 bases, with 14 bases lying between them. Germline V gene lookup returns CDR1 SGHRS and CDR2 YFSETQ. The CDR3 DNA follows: TGCGCCAGCGGCAGGGGTCCGGGTAATTCACCCCTCCACTTT. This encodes CASGRGPGNSPLHF.

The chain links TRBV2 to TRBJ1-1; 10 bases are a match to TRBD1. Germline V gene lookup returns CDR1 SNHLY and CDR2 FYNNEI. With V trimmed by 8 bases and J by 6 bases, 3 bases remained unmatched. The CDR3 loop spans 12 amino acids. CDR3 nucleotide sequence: TGTGCCAGCGGGACAGGGGAGGCTGAAGCTTTCTTT. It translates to CASGTGEAEAFF.

The CDR3 loop reads CASSPLRYEDTQYF. The CDR3 DNA reads TGTGCCAGCTCACCCCTACGATACGAGGATACGCAGTATTTT. The chain carries TRBV18 and TRBJ2-3; D gene unclear. V was cut by 3 bases and J by 6 bases, with 13 bases left in between. The CDR3 contains 14 residues. The germline V gene encodes CDR1 KGHSH and CDR2 LQKENI.

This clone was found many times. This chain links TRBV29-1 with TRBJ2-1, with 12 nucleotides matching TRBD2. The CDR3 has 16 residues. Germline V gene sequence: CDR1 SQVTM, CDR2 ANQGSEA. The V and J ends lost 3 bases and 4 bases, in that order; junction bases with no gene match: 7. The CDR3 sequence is CSVDQTGLAGYNEQFF. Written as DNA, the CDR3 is TGCAGCGTTGATCAGACAGGACTAGCGGGGTACAATGAGCAGTTCTTC.

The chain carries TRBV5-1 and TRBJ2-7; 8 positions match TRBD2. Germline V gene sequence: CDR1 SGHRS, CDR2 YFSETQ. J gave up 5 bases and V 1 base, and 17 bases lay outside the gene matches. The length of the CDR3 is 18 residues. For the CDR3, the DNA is TGCGCCAGCAGCTTGACCGAACAGGGACTAGGGGGGTCCCACGAGCAGTACTTC. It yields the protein CASSLTEQGLGGSHEQYF. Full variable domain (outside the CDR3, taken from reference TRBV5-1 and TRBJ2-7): KAGVTQTPRYLIKTRGQQVTLSCSPISGHRSVSWYQQTPGQGLQFLFEYFSETQRNKGNFPGRFSGRQFSNSRSEMNVSTLELGDSALYLCASSLTEQGLGGSHEQYFGPGTRLTVT.

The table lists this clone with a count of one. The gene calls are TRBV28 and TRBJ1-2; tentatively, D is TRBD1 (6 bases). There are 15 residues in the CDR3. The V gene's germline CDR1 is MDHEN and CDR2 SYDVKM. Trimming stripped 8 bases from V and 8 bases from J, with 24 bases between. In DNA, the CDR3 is TGTGCCAGCCTTCCGCTAGGGACATCGGTCGGGGGCTACACCTTC. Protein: CASLPLGTSVGGYTF.

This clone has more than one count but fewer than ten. The CDR3 DNA is TGTGCCAGCAGCGTAGATTACGACAGTGGCTACACCTTC. Translated, it gives CASSVDYDSGYTF. The chain couples TRBV9 to TRBJ1-2, with a weak D call TRBD1 (5 bases). The V end lost 0 bases, the J end lost 7 bases, and 10 bases lay between the germline ends. Germline CDR1 is SGDLS and CDR2 is YYNGEE. CDR3 length: 13 amino acids.